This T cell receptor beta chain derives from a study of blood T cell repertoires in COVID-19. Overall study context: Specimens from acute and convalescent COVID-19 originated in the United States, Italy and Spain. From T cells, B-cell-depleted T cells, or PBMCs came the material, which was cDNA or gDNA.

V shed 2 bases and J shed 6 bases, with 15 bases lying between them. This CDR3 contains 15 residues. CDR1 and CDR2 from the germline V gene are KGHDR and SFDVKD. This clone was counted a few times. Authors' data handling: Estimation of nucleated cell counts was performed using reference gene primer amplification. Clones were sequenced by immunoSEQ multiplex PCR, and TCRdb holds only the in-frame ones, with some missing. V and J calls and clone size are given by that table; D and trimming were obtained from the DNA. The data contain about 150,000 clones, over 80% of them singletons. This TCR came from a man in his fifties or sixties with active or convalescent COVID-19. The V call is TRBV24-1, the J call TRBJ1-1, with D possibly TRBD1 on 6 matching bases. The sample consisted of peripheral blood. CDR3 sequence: CATSDSRGARSEAFF. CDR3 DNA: TGTGCCACCAGTGATTCCCGGGGGGCGCGATCTGAAGCTTTCTTT.